This entry lists 29 T cell receptor beta chains sequenced from one sample in a study of cytomegalovirus exposure and HLA in healthy donors. 60 Vbeta and 13 Jbeta primers were used in PCR. Clones were sequenced by immunoSEQ multiplex PCR, and TCRdb holds only the in-frame ones, with some missing. Found here are around 120,000 clones, approximately 68% of them singletons; the top ten hold over 1.5%. Specimen: PBMCs. The receptor set was obtained from a man under 40 in good health and CMV-seropositive.

This clone was counted a single time. V is TRBV11-2 and J is TRBJ1-2, with D unresolved. Germline CDR1 and CDR2: SGHAT and FQNNGV. The CDR3 runs to 14 residues. Trimming cost V 2 bases and J 5 bases, with 12 bases left between them. CDR3 residues: CASSLWAGNYGYTF. The CDR3 DNA follows: TGTGCCAGCAGCTTATGGGCAGGAAATTATGGCTACACCTTC.

This chain uses TRBV15 with TRBJ2-7, with D tentatively TRBD2 (6 bases). The V gene lost 6 bases and the J gene lost 5 bases, with 11 bases spanning the gap. The CDR3 extends over 12 amino acids. Germline loops: CDR1 LNHNV, CDR2 YYDKDF (reference sequence). CDR3 in DNA: TGTGCCACCAGGGGGGAGGTAGACGAGCAGTACTTC. It encodes CATRGEVDEQYF.

This clone was found once. The chain employs TRBV4-1 and TRBJ1-5, with 8 positions matching TRBD1. The length of the CDR3 is 14 residues. Germline V gives CDR1 MGHRA, CDR2 YSYEKL. After removal of 2 bases from V and 7 bases from J, the junction contained 4 bases not matched to a gene. The CDR3: CASSQPTGVQPQHF. CDR3 coding DNA: TGCGCCAGCAGCCAACCGACAGGGGTGCAGCCCCAGCATTTT.

This chain connects TRBV5-1 to TRBJ1-1, with TRBD1 matching over 8 bases. The V segment lost 4 bases and the J segment 2 bases; nucleotides outside the gene matches: 7. This CDR3 is built from 15 residues. Germline V gene data show CDR1 as SGHRS and CDR2 as YFSETQ. The CDR3 sequence is CASSVGQGSNTEAFF. CDR3 in DNA: TGCGCCAGCAGCGTAGGACAGGGATCAAACACTGAAGCTTTCTTT.

The chain carries TRBV21-1 and TRBJ2-1; whether TRBD2, the table's D call, matches the DNA was not checked. TRBV21-1 is recorded as a pseudogene. The CDR3 has 15 amino acids. CDR3 sequence reads: CASTATSWVGNEQFF. CDR3 nucleotides: TGTGCCAGCACCGCAACTAGCTGGGTCGGCAATGAGCAGTTCTTC.

The J gene is TRBJ2-7, the V gene TRBV5-6, with 8 bases fitting TRBD1. V trimming: 4 bases; J trimming: 6 bases; junction bases outside the gene matches: 9. The CDR3 is 14 amino acids. The germline V gene encodes CDR1 SGHDT and CDR2 YYEEEE. In DNA form, the CDR3 reads TGTGCCAGCAGCCAAATGGACAGGGCTGGCGAGCAGTACTTC. This codes for CASSQMDRAGEQYF.

The chain uses TRBV29-1 and TRBJ2-1, with D tentatively TRBD2 (5 bases). The V end was cut by 5 bases, the J end by 5 bases, with 10 bases between. Germline V gene lookup returns CDR1 SQVTM and CDR2 ANQGSEA. The CDR3 is 12 amino acids. This CDR3 is CSVSDGNNEQFF. Written as DNA, the CDR3 is TGCAGCGTTTCGGACGGGAACAATGAGCAGTTCTTC.

This clone was counted once. This rearrangement joins TRBV5-4 to TRBJ1-3; TRBD1 matches at 7 bases. Germline loops: CDR1 SGHNT, CDR2 YYREEE (reference sequence). V lost 3 bases and J lost 0; bases outside the gene matches: 6. The CDR3 runs to 16 residues. The CDR3: CASSSGTESSGNTIYF. The DNA of the CDR3 is TGTGCCAGCAGCTCCGGGACAGAGAGCTCTGGAAACACCATATATTTT.

The chain uses TRBV27 and TRBJ2-1, with D perhaps matching TRBD2 (6 bases). V dropped 5 bases and J dropped 5 bases, with 13 bases sitting between them. From germline, CDR1 is MNHEY and CDR2 SMNVEV (reference sequence). This CDR3 contains 14 residues. CDR3 nucleotides: TGTGCCAGCAGTCTCCGGAGGGCAGACAATGAGCAGTTCTTC. Its translation: CASSLRRADNEQFF.

This sequence joins TRBV11-1 and TRBJ1-2; 9 bases match TRBD1. V trimming: 5 bases; J trimming: 4 bases; junction bases outside the gene matches: 5. This CDR3 is built from 14 residues. Germline V CDR1 and CDR2: SGHAT, FQDESV (reference sequence). CDR3 bases: TGTGCCAGCAGCGTGGACAGGGGACCCTATGGCTACACCTTC. This translates into CASSVDRGPYGYTF.

This chain connects TRBV2 to TRBJ1-1, with 7 bases lining up with TRBD1. Unmatched junction bases numbered 6, after V lost 4 bases and J lost 10 bases. CDR1 SNHLY and CDR2 FYNNEI come from the germline V gene. This CDR3 region has 12 residues. CDR3 DNA: TGTGCCAGCAGTGTCTACGCAGGGGGAGCTTTCTTT. As protein: CASSVYAGGAFF.

This rearrangement joins TRBV7-3 to TRBJ2-1, with TRBD2 matching over 9 bases. Germline loops: CDR1 SGHTA, CDR2 FQGTGA. The J segment lost 4 bases and the V segment lost 4 bases, leaving 5 bases of the junction unmatched. This CDR3 region has 15 residues. The chain's CDR3 is CASSSTSGLYNEQFF. The CDR3 DNA is TGTGCCAGCAGCTCTACTAGCGGGCTTTACAATGAGCAGTTCTTC. The full variable domain, its missing parts supplied by reference TRBV7-3 and TRBJ2-1, is GAGVSQTPSNKVTEKGKYVELRCDPISGHTALYWYRQSLGQGPEFLIYFQGTGAADDSGLPNDRFFAVRPEGSVSTLKIQRTERGDSAVYLCASSSTSGLYNEQFFGPGTRLTVL.

This clone was observed once. The genes are TRBV25-1 and TRBJ2-1, with 7 bases lining up with TRBD2. V lost 1 base to trimming and J lost 6 bases; unmatched junction nucleotides: 9. The germline V gene encodes CDR1 MGHDK and CDR2 SYGVNS. CDR3 length: 16 residues. CDR3 residues: CASSEFPASGRNEQFF. The CDR3, as DNA: TGTGCCAGCAGTGAATTCCCGGCTAGCGGTCGCAATGAGCAGTTCTTC.

This clone was recorded a few times. This chain links TRBV7-3 with TRBJ2-3; TRBD1 agrees at 7 bases. This CDR3 has 14 residues. From germline, CDR1 is SGHTA and CDR2 FQGTGA. V was pared by 5 bases and J by 0 bases, with 2 bases of the junction left unmatched. The CDR3 is CASSRDSSTDTQYF. The CDR3 nucleotides are TGTGCCAGCAGCCGGGACAGCAGCACAGATACGCAGTATTTT.

The rearrangement uses TRBV7-3 and TRBJ2-5; the match to TRBD2 covers 8 bases. Germline V gene data show CDR1 as SGHTA and CDR2 as FQGTGA. V lost 5 bases, J lost 3 bases, and 14 bases stayed unmatched. The CDR3 has 17 amino acids. The CDR3 reads CASSHKRSGSGEETQYF. The CDR3 nucleotides are TGTGCCAGCAGCCACAAACGAAGCGGGAGTGGGGAAGAGACCCAGTACTTC.

J is TRBJ2-7 and V is TRBV7-2, with TRBD1 matching over 9 bases. The germline gives CDR1 SGHTA, CDR2 FQGNSA. V lost 5 bases and J lost 2; bases outside the gene matches: 4. This CDR3 is 14 amino acids long. The CDR3 is CASSVRDRAYEQYF. Written as DNA, the CDR3 is TGTGCCAGCAGCGTCCGGGACAGGGCCTACGAGCAGTACTTC.

This chain connects TRBV5-1 to TRBJ2-2; TRBD2 agrees at 10 bases. This CDR3 has 16 residues. The germline gives CDR1 SGHRS, CDR2 YFSETQ. V gave up 2 bases and J gave up 0 bases; unmatched junction bases: 1. The CDR3 reads CASSLLAGTNTGELFF. As DNA, the CDR3 is TGCGCCAGCAGCTTACTAGCGGGAACGAACACCGGGGAGCTGTTTTTT.

The rearrangement uses TRBV9 and TRBJ2-3; 7 positions match TRBD2. This CDR3 region has 15 residues. After removal of 5 bases from V and 1 base from J, the junction contained 7 bases not matched to a gene. Germline loops: CDR1 SGDLS, CDR2 YYNGEE. CDR3 DNA sequence: TGTGCCAGCAGTGGGCCCACTAGCGGCACAGATACGCAGTATTTT. It yields the protein CASSGPTSGTDTQYF.

V usage is TRBV6-1 and J usage is TRBJ2-2; D ambiguous. Germline V gene sequence: CDR1 MNHNS, CDR2 SASEGT. The CDR3 totals 14 residues. With 8 bases removed from V and 1 base from J, the gap between germline ends came to 11 bases. The CDR3 DNA sequence: TGTGCCAGCGATTCTGGGCAGAACACCGGGGAGCTGTTTTTT. Its protein product is CASDSGQNTGELFF.

The chain employs TRBV4-3 and TRBJ2-1; TRBD1 matches at 8 bases. Germline trimming cut 1 base from V and 9 bases from J; bases unmatched to any gene: 5. This CDR3 spans 14 amino acids. The germline V gene has CDR1 LGHNA and CDR2 YSLEER. This chain's CDR3 is CASSQGGRGPEQFF. For the CDR3, the DNA is TGCGCCAGCAGCCAAGGAGGCAGGGGGCCTGAGCAGTTCTTC.

The chain recombines TRBV5-1 with TRBJ2-5; 7 bases line up with TRBD1. Matching the DNA end better, TRBJ2-7 makes the J call doubtful. This CDR3 contains 13 residues. CDR1 is SGHRS and CDR2 is YFSETQ in the germline V gene. The CDR3 bases are TGCGCCAGCAGCCAGGGACAGTTCTACGAGCAGTACTTC. It translates to CASSQGQFYEQYF.

The V gene is TRBV18, the J gene TRBJ2-2; 7 bases are a match to TRBD2. V dropped 0 bases and J dropped 0; count of bases not matched to a gene: 1. The germline V gene encodes CDR1 KGHSH and CDR2 LQKENI. This CDR3 is 16 amino acids long. The DNA of the CDR3 is TGTGCCAGCTCACCACCCAGCGGGGCGAACACCGGGGAGCTGTTTTTT. It yields the protein CASSPPSGANTGELFF.

The gene calls are TRBV7-2 and TRBJ2-7; 12 positions match TRBD2. The CDR3 is made up of 15 amino acids. The trim removed 4 bases at V and 4 bases at J, leaving 5 bases unmatched. Germline values: CDR1 SGHTA, CDR2 FQGNSA. CDR3 in amino acids: CASSSRTSGAYEQYF. The CDR3 DNA reads as TGTGCCAGCAGCTCTAGGACTAGCGGGGCTTACGAGCAGTACTTC.

The rearrangement uses TRBV7-9 and TRBJ2-5; a weak D match, TRBD2 (5 bases). The CDR3 is 15 amino acids. Trimming took off 0 bases at V and 5 bases at J, with 13 bases between the two ends. Per germline, CDR1 SEHNR and CDR2 FQNEAQ (reference sequence). CDR3 region: CASSLARLTRETQYF. In DNA form, the CDR3 reads TGTGCCAGCAGCTTAGCCCGGCTTACTAGGGAGACCCAGTACTTC.

The chain recombines TRBV11-2 with TRBJ2-3, with 9 bases that match TRBD1. The CDR3 has 14 residues. V lost 8 bases and J lost 1; bases outside the gene matches: 4. Germline V lookup: CDR1 SGHAT, CDR2 FQNNGV. The CDR3 sequence is CASDRDRGTDTQYF. The CDR3 coding sequence is TGTGCCAGCGACCGGGACAGGGGCACAGATACGCAGTATTTT.

V usage is TRBV27 and J usage is TRBJ2-1, with 10 bases that match TRBD1. Trimming removed 5 bases from V and 6 bases from J; junction bases left unmatched: 10. The CDR3 loop spans 16 amino acids. The germline gives CDR1 MNHEY, CDR2 SMNVEV (reference sequence). The CDR3 sequence: CASSPIFGTGVNEQFF. The CDR3 DNA is TGTGCCAGCAGTCCGATTTTCGGGACAGGGGTCAATGAGCAGTTCTTC.

The chain links TRBV6-6 to TRBJ2-7; a weak D match, TRBD1 (6 bases). Trimming removed 7 bases from V and 2 bases from J, with 18 bases in between. The CDR3 covers 15 residues. Per germline, CDR1 MNHNY and CDR2 SVGAGI (reference sequence). The CDR3 DNA follows: TGTGCCAGCACTTTGAGGGTGGACAGCCCCTACGAGCAGTACTTC. Protein product: CASTLRVDSPYEQYF.

This clone was found once. This chain connects TRBV5-1 to TRBJ2-7; D is possibly TRBD1 (6 bases). From germline, CDR1 is SGHRS and CDR2 YFSETQ. The length of the CDR3 is 17 residues. V lost 0 bases to trimming and J lost 4 bases, with 20 bases between them. This chain's CDR3 is CASSLGLLGDTPYEQYF. The DNA of the CDR3 is TGCGCCAGCAGCTTGGGGCTTCTGGGGGACACCCCTTACGAGCAGTACTTC.

This clone appeared a single time. The chain employs TRBV18 and TRBJ2-7, with 11 nucleotides matching TRBD2. CDR1 KGHSH and CDR2 LQKENI come from the germline V gene. The length of the CDR3 is 16 residues. After removal of 4 bases from V and 0 bases from J, the junction contained 5 bases not matched to a gene. CDR3 coding DNA: TGTGCCAGCTCACGTCAGACTAGCGGGGTCTCCTACGAGCAGTACTTC. It encodes CASSRQTSGVSYEQYF.